A single sample is the source of the 13 T cell receptor beta chains below, sequenced in a study of blood T cell repertoires in COVID-19. Generated by immunoSEQ multiplex PCR, the TCRdb table keeps only in-frame clones and is missing some. This sample has some 42,000 clones, with approximately 90% found just once. The sample consisted of peripheral blood. These receptors came from a human donor in a cohort sampled during active COVID-19.

The V call is TRBV24-1, the J call TRBJ2-5; 13 bases fit TRBD2. V lost 2 bases and J lost 4; bases outside the gene matches: 12. The length of the CDR3 is 19 residues. Germline CDR1 reads KGHDR; CDR2 reads SFDVKD. The CDR3 sequence is CATSDSLAGGLFPRETQYF. The CDR3, as DNA: TGTGCCACCAGTGATTCACTAGCGGGGGGGCTTTTCCCCCGAGAGACCCAGTACTTC.

CDR3 sequence reads: CASSRTGGVNYGYTF. Here the CDR3 DNA reads TGTGCCAGCAGTCGGACAGGGGGCGTTAACTATGGCTACACCTTC. The V call is TRBV6-5, the J call TRBJ1-2; 11 positions agree with TRBD1. V was clipped by 5 bases and J by 1 base; unmatched bases: 3. This CDR3 comprises 15 residues. In germline, CDR1 is MNHEY, CDR2 SVGAGI.

This rearrangement joins TRBV2 to TRBJ1-1; D is undetermined. Trimming took off 2 bases at V and 0 bases at J, with 7 bases between the two ends. The CDR3 runs to 14 residues. Germline V gene data show CDR1 as SNHLY and CDR2 as FYNNEI. CDR3: CASSESAMNTEAFF. In DNA form, the CDR3 reads TGTGCCAGCAGTGAATCAGCGATGAACACTGAAGCTTTCTTT.

The CDR3 sequence: CASSPLTGTGEETQYF. The CDR3 region has the DNA TGTGCCAGCTCACCACTAACCGGGACAGGGGAAGAGACCCAGTACTTC. The V call is TRBV18, the J call TRBJ2-5; TRBD1 aligns across 10 bases. CDR3 length equals 16 residues. Germline CDR1 KGHSH, CDR2 LQKENI. Losses at the gene ends were 1 base for V and 3 bases for J; bases not matched to a gene: 5.

This clone was counted only a few times. This chain joins TRBV19 and TRBJ1-5, with D maybe TRBD1 (6 bases). V was shortened by 3 bases and J by 9 bases, with 12 bases between the two germline ends. The V gene's germline CDR1 is LNHDA and CDR2 SQIVND (reference sequence). The CDR3 spans 13 residues. The CDR3 DNA follows: TGTGCCAGTAGTATGACAGGTTCCGTGCCCCAGCATTTT. It translates to CASSMTGSVPQHF.

CDR3 region: CASSLAGTGADTQYF. For the CDR3, the DNA is TGTGCCAGCAGCTTAGCCGGGACAGGGGCAGATACGCAGTATTTT. The chain combines TRBV7-6 with TRBJ2-3; 10 nucleotides line up with TRBD1. The CDR3 has 15 amino acids. Germline V lookup: CDR1 SGHVS, CDR2 FNYEAQ. V shed 0 bases, J shed 4 bases, and the junction held 1 base outside the gene matches.

The genes are TRBV5-4 and TRBJ2-2; maybe TRBD1 (5 bases). CDR1 SGHNT and CDR2 YYREEE come from the germline V gene (reference sequence). V was trimmed by 5 bases and J by 8 bases, leaving 22 bases between them. The CDR3 has 16 residues. The CDR3 reads CASRLGHPLMSGELFF. Written as DNA, the CDR3 is TGTGCCAGCAGATTAGGACACCCCCTAATGTCGGGGGAGCTGTTTTTT.

The DNA of the CDR3 is TGTGCCAGTACCCAGGACATCCAGCCCCAGCATTTT. Its translation is CASTQDIQPQHF. The chain links TRBV19 to TRBJ1-5, with D possibly matching TRBD1 (5 bases). Between the trimmed V and J ends, which lost 7 bases and 7 bases, there was a span of 11 bases. The V gene's germline CDR1 is LNHDA and CDR2 SQIVND (reference sequence). This CDR3 is 12 amino acids long.

The gene calls are TRBV4-2 and TRBJ2-3; 11 bases are shared with TRBD2. The germline gives CDR1 LGHNA, CDR2 YNFKEQ. The CDR3 is made up of 16 amino acids. The junction had 4 bases not matched to a gene; V was cut back by 3 bases and J by 2 bases. The CDR3 DNA reads as TGTGCCAGCAGCCAGGGACTAGCGGATAACACAGATACGCAGTATTTT. It specifies CASSQGLADNTDTQYF.

This chain links TRBV6-5 with TRBJ1-1; TRBD1 matches at 9 bases. Germline CDR1 is MNHEY and CDR2 is SVGAGI. This CDR3 has 14 residues. V lost 7 bases to trimming and J lost 5 bases; unmatched junction nucleotides: 8. The CDR3 protein is CASTRDRARTEAFF. The CDR3 DNA follows: TGTGCCAGCACTAGGGACAGGGCAAGGACTGAAGCTTTCTTT.

The chain has TRBV2 and TRBJ2-3, with TRBD2 matching 10 bases. CDR1 SNHLY and CDR2 FYNNEI come from the germline V gene. This CDR3 spans 14 amino acids. Unmatched junction bases numbered 7, after V lost 7 bases and J lost 6 bases. Written as DNA, the CDR3 is TGTGCCAGCATAGCAGCGGGGGGGCTGGATACGCAGTATTTT. Translated: CASIAAGGLDTQYF.

V gene TRBV7-9 combines with J gene TRBJ2-1; TRBD2 matches 9 bases. This CDR3 is 15 amino acids long. CDR1 SEHNR and CDR2 FQNEAQ come from the germline V gene (reference sequence). V gave up 5 bases and J gave up 6 bases; unmatched junction bases: 8. As DNA, the CDR3 is TGTGCCAGCAGCATGGGACTAGCATCGGGCAATGAGCAGTTCTTC. Protein product: CASSMGLASGNEQFF.

The count of this clone is one. This rearrangement joins TRBV15 to TRBJ2-7; the D is unclear. The CDR3 has 13 residues. Trimming cost V 1 base and J 8 bases, with 12 bases left between them. Germline-derived CDR1 and CDR2 are LNHNV and YYDKDF (reference sequence). DNA of the CDR3: TGTGCCACCAGCAGAGCTCGGAGTGCCCAGCAGTACTTC. It yields the protein CATSRARSAQQYF.